This T cell receptor (beta chain) comes out of a study of blood T cell repertoires in COVID-19. Background on the study: Nucleic acid was either cDNA or gDNA, and it came from T cells, B-cell-depleted T cells, or PBMCs.

The germline V and J ends were trimmed by 3 bases and 8 bases, with 16 bases remaining between them. Germline-derived CDR1 and CDR2 are SEHNR and FQNEAQ (reference sequence). The CDR3 is 15 amino acids. Participants spanned ages about 18 to 90 years and resided in roughly 22 US areas. Assignments of participants to cohorts depended upon their own reported clinical history. Authors' methods: Reference gene primers were amplified, and this amplification served to estimate nucleated cell counts. Profiled with immunoSEQ multiplex PCR; TCRdb holds only in-frame clones, not every one. V, J and clone size are taken as reported in that table, and D and trimming were inferred from the DNA itself. The sample holds 330,000 or so clones, about 89% seen once.

Specimen: PBMCs or T cells enriched from blood (not recorded which). This sequence originates from a man in his forties in a cohort exposed to, infected with or recovered from COVID-19 (not recorded which). The V call is TRBV7-9, the J call TRBJ1-4; no clear D. CDR3 sequence reads: CASSFGPGVGEKLFF. The CDR3 DNA follows: TGTGCCAGCAGCTTCGGACCCGGGGTGGGAGAAAAACTGTTTTTT.